This TCR beta chain comes out of a study of metastatic and nonmetastatic thyroid tumors. Study context: Comparison of repertoires was carried out across blood and tumor or nodule tissue from malignant and benign thyroid patients.

As regards this clone: Its antigen is as yet unknown.

TCRdb reprocessed the PCR reads via MiXCR. The sample carries about 10,000 clones, approximately 24% recorded once. Points from the study as a whole: Malignant tumors reportedly showed significantly higher TCR beta diversity than benign nodules in both blood and tumor.

Trimming stripped 0 bases from V and 5 bases from J, with 11 bases between. The CDR3 consists of 15 residues. Germline V gives CDR1 MNHEY, CDR2 SVGAGI. Every patient was untreated before thyroid surgery. The origin of this receptor is a female donor with papillary thyroid cancer or a benign thyroid nodule (not recorded which). Some clones in this sample may be carry-over from other donors' samples. The V and J genes are TRBV6-5 and TRBJ2-1, with D possibly matching TRBD2 (6 bases). Sequenced input: tumor tissue. The CDR3 nucleotides read TGTGCCAGCAGTTACTCGACGGACTATCACAATGAGCAGTTCTTC. Protein product: CASSYSTDYHNEQFF.